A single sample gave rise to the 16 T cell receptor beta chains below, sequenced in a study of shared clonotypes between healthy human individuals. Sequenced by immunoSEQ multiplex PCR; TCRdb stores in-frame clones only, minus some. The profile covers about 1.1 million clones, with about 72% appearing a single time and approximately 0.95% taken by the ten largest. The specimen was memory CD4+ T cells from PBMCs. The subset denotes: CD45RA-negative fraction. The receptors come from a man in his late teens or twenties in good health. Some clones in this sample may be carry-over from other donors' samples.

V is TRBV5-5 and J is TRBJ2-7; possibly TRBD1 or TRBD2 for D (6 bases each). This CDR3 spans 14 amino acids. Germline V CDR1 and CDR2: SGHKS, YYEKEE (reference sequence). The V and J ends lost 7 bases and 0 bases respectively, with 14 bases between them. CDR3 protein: CASLQGLLSYEQYF. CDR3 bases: TGTGCCAGCCTACAGGGACTCCTCTCCTACGAGCAGTACTTC.

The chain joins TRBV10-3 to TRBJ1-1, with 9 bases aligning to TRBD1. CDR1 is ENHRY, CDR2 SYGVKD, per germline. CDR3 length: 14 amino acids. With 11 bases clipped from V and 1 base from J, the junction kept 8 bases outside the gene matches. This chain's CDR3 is CASRDRDSNTEAFF. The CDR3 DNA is TGTGCCTCCCGGGACAGGGACTCGAACACTGAAGCTTTCTTT.

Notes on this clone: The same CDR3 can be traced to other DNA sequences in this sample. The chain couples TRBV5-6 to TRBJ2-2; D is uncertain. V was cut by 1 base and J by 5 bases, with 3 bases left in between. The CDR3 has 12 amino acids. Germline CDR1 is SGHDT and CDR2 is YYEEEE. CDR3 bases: TGTGCCAGCAGCTTGTTTACCGGGGAGCTGTTTTTT. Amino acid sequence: CASSLFTGELFF.

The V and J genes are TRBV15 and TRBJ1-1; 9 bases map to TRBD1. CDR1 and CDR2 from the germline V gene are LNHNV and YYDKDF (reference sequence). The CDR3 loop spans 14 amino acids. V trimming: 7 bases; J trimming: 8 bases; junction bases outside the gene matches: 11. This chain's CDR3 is CATTTGGISREAFF. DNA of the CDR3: TGTGCCACCACAACAGGGGGCATCTCGAGGGAAGCTTTCTTT.

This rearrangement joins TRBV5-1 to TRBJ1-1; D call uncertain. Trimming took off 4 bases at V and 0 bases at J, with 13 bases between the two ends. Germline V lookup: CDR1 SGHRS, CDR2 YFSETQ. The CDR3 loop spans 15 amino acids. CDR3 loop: CASSLMVGVNTEAFF. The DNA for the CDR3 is TGCGCCAGCAGCCTTATGGTGGGCGTGAACACTGAAGCTTTCTTT.

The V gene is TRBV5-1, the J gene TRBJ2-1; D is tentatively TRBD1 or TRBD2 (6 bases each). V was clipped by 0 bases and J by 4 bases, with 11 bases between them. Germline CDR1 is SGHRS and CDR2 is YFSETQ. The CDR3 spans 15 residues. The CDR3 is CASSLGAGTYNEQFF. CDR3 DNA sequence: TGCGCCAGCAGCTTGGGGGCGGGGACATACAATGAGCAGTTCTTC.

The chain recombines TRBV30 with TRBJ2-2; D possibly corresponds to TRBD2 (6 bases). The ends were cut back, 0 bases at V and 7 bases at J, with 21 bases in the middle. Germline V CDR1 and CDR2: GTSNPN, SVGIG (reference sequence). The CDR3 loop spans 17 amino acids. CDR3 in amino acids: CAWSVLRGGTWGGELFF. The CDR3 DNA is TGTGCCTGGAGTGTCTTACGGGGAGGTACCTGGGGCGGGGAGCTGTTTTTT.

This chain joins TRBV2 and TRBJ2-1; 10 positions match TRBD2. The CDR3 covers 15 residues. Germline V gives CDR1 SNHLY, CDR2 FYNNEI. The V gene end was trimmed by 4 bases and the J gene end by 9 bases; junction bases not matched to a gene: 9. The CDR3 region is CASSASGSNFVEQFF. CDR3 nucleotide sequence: TGTGCCAGCAGTGCTAGCGGGAGTAATTTTGTTGAGCAGTTCTTC.

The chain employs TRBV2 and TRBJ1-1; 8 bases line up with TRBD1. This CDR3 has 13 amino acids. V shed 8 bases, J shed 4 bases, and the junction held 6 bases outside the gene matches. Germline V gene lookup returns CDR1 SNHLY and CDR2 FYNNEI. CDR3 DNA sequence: TGTGCCAGCGGCGGACAGGGTGTCACTGAAGCTTTCTTT. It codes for CASGGQGVTEAFF.

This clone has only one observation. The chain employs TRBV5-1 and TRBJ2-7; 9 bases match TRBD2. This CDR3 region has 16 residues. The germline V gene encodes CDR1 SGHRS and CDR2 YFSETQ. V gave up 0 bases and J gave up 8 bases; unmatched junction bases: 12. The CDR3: CASSLGVGLAMSKQYF. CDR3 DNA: TGCGCCAGCAGCTTGGGAGTTGGACTAGCGATGTCGAAGCAGTACTTC.

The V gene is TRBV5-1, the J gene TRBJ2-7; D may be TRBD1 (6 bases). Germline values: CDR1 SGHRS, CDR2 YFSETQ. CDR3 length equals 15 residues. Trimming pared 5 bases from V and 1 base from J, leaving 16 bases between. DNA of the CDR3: TGCGCCAGCAGAGAACAGGGTATAGGGTCCTACGAGCAGTACTTC. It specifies CASREQGIGSYEQYF.

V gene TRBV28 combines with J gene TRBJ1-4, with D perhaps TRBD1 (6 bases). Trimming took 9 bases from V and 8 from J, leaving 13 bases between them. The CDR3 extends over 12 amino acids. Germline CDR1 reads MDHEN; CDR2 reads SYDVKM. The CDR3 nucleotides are TGTGCCAGGGACAGAGTGCCCGAAAAACTGTTTTTT. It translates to CARDRVPEKLFF.

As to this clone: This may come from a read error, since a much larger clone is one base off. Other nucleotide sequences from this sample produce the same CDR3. The CDR3 spells CASSSLQRGAYNEQFF. CDR3 in DNA: TGTGCCAGCAGTTCCCTCCAGCGGGGCGCTTACAATGAGCAGTTCTTC. The chain couples TRBV27 to TRBJ2-1; TRBD2 aligns across 7 bases. Per germline, CDR1 MNHEY and CDR2 SMNVEV (reference sequence). The CDR3 totals 16 residues. The V gene end was trimmed by 4 bases and the J gene end by 4 bases; junction bases not matched to a gene: 10.

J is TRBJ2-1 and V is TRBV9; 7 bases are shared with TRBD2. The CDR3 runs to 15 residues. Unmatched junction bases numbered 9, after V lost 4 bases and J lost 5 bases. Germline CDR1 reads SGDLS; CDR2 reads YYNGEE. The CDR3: CASSPRLAVNNEQFF. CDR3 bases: TGTGCCAGCAGCCCCCGACTAGCAGTTAACAATGAGCAGTTCTTC.

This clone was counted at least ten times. CDR3 sequence (DNA): TGTGCCAGCAGCTTCACGGAGCTCTCTGGAAACACCATATATTTT. Amino acid sequence: CASSFTELSGNTIYF. The rearrangement joins TRBV7-2 to TRBJ1-3; no clear D gene. Trimming took 3 bases from V and 0 from J, leaving 9 bases between them. The CDR3 extends over 15 amino acids. CDR1 SGHTA and CDR2 FQGNSA come from the germline V gene.

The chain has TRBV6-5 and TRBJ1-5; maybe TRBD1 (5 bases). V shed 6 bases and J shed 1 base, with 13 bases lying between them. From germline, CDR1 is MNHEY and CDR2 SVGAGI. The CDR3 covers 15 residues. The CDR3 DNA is TGTGCCAGCAGGGAGTTCCGGGACAGCAATCAGCCCCAGCATTTT. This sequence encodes CASREFRDSNQPQHF.